This T cell receptor beta chain was sequenced in a study of human versus mouse CDR3 diversity and MHC coevolution. The V gene's germline CDR1 is MRHNA and CDR2 SNTAGT. V shed 4 bases, J shed 3 bases, and the junction held 6 bases outside the gene matches. This CDR3 has 15 residues. This table comes from immunoSEQ multiplex PCR, and its TCRdb copy is limited to in-frame clones, with some not included. The sample has about 83,000 clones, 92% seen once. The chain has TRBV6-4 and TRBJ1-2; 9 nucleotides match TRBD1. Specimen: naive CD4+ T cells from blood. The subset denotes: CD45RO-negative CD62L-positive naive CD4 T cells. This TCR came from a person aged 25 to 75 in good health. CDR3 DNA: TGTGCCAGCAGTGCTGGACAGGGGACACACTATGGCTACACCTTC. Encoded protein: CASSAGQGTHYGYTF.